These 23 T cell receptor beta chains were sequenced from one sample in a study of T cell responses to AZD1222 COVID-19 vaccine. This table comes from immunoSEQ multiplex PCR, and its TCRdb copy is limited to in-frame clones, with some not included. The table shows 100,000 to 120,000 clones, with roughly nine tenths occurring only once. The sequencing here drew on peripheral blood, taken on day 0 of MenACWY control vaccination. The source of these receptors is an adult in good health.

The J gene is TRBJ2-1, the V gene TRBV7-2; possibly TRBD2 for D (6 bases). CDR3 length: 16 residues. V shed 5 bases and J shed 8 bases, with 22 bases lying between them. Germline V gives CDR1 SGHTA, CDR2 FQGNSA. The CDR3 DNA is TGTGCCAGCAGCCCATTGGCGGGCAATTCGGGGGATGAGCAGTTCTTC. Translating gives CASSPLAGNSGDEQFF.

The chain uses TRBV5-1 and TRBJ2-7, with 7 nucleotides matching TRBD2. The germline gives CDR1 SGHRS, CDR2 YFSETQ. CDR3 length: 14 residues. After removal of 4 bases from V and 2 bases from J, the junction contained 6 bases not matched to a gene. The CDR3 is CASSPGDYPYEQYF. DNA of the CDR3: TGCGCCAGCAGCCCGGGGGACTATCCCTACGAGCAGTACTTC. Variable domain in full (rest from reference TRBV5-1 and TRBJ2-7): KAGVTQTPRYLIKTRGQQVTLSCSPISGHRSVSWYQQTPGQGLQFLFEYFSETQRNKGNFPGRFSGRQFSNSRSEMNVSTLELGDSALYLCASSPGDYPYEQYFGPGTRLTVT.

V and J are TRBV11-2 and TRBJ1-1; D gene ambiguous. CDR1 SGHAT and CDR2 FQNNGV come from the germline V gene. This CDR3 spans 15 amino acids. The germline V and J ends were trimmed by 2 bases and 0 bases, with 10 bases remaining between them. The CDR3 loop is CASSLHSTMNTEAFF. DNA of the CDR3: TGTGCCAGCAGCTTACACAGTACCATGAACACTGAAGCTTTCTTT.

The chain is built from TRBV27 and TRBJ1-3; a weak D match, TRBD1 (5 bases). Trimming removed 4 bases from V and 4 bases from J, with 17 bases in between. CDR3 size: 16 residues. CDR1 and CDR2 (germline): MNHEY, SMNVEV (reference sequence). The CDR3 nucleotides are TGTGCCAGCAGTTCGTTGGAGGGGAGCCCCGGAAACACCATATATTTT. Translated: CASSSLEGSPGNTIYF.

The genes are TRBV2 and TRBJ2-1, with TRBD2 identical over 8 bases. The J segment lost 0 bases and the V segment lost 4 bases, leaving 5 bases of the junction unmatched. The CDR3 loop spans 16 amino acids. The V gene's germline CDR1 is SNHLY and CDR2 FYNNEI. The CDR3 DNA is TGTGCCAGCAGTGGGGCGGGGGGACACTCCTACAATGAGCAGTTCTTC. Translated: CASSGAGGHSYNEQFF. Together with reference TRBV2 and TRBJ2-1, the CDR3 gives the full variable domain: EPEVTQTPSHQVTQMGQEVILRCVPISNHLYFYWYRQILGQKVEFLVSFYNNEISEKSEIFDDQFSVERPDGSNFTLKIRSTKLEDSAMYFCASSGAGGHSYNEQFFGPGTRLTVL.

The V call is TRBV11-3, the J call TRBJ2-7; a possible D gene is TRBD2 (6 bases). Germline V gene data show CDR1 as SGHNT and CDR2 as YENEEA. V lost 1 base and J lost 4, with 17 bases in between. The CDR3 consists of 16 residues. The CDR3 loop is CASSLGGPGRRYEQYF. In nucleotides, the CDR3 is TGTGCCAGCAGCTTAGGGGGCCCAGGGAGGCGTTACGAGCAGTACTTC.

CDR3 loop: CASSPIRGSSYNEQFF. CDR3 DNA: TGTGCCAGCAGCCCTATTCGGGGTAGCTCCTACAATGAGCAGTTCTTC. The chain links TRBV5-6 to TRBJ2-1; a weak D match, TRBD2 (5 bases). The germline gives CDR1 SGHDT, CDR2 YYEEEE. This CDR3 spans 16 amino acids. V lost 4 bases, J lost 0 bases, and 14 bases lay in between.

The rearrangement uses TRBV12-3 or TRBV12-4 and TRBJ1-2; 7 positions match TRBD1. The CDR3 has 11 residues. V lost 6 bases, J lost 8 bases, and 3 bases stayed unmatched. The chain's CDR3 is CASSSGGGYTF. CDR3 sequence (DNA): TGTGCCAGCAGCTCAGGGGGAGGCTACACCTTC.

The chain couples TRBV28 to TRBJ1-2; weak D call: TRBD1 (6 bases). The CDR3 runs to 13 residues. In germline, CDR1 is MDHEN, CDR2 SYDVKM. Between the trimmed V and J ends, which lost 7 bases and 3 bases, there was a span of 12 bases. In DNA form, the CDR3 reads TGTGCCAGCAATCTGGGGGCTCACTATGGCTACACCTTC. It yields the protein CASNLGAHYGYTF.

The gene calls are TRBV5-6 and TRBJ1-2; D is unresolved. The length of the CDR3 is 13 residues. Trimming took off 2 bases at V and 3 bases at J, with 8 bases between the two ends. Germline V gene lookup returns CDR1 SGHDT and CDR2 YYEEEE. CDR3 sequence: CASSLGRYYGYTF. The DNA for the CDR3 is TGTGCCAGCAGCTTAGGGAGGTACTATGGCTACACCTTC.

The chain joins TRBV10-2 to TRBJ1-1; D not certain. V lost 7 bases and J 6 bases, leaving 9 bases between the germline ends. This CDR3 contains 11 residues. CDR1 is WSHSY, CDR2 SAAADI, per germline. The CDR3 DNA reads as TGCGCCAGCACTTTCGGGGCTGAAGCTTTCTTT. As protein: CASTFGAEAFF.

The V call is TRBV5-5, the J call TRBJ2-1; 7 positions agree with TRBD1. Germline CDR1 reads SGHKS; CDR2 reads YYEKEE (reference sequence). Trimming took 4 bases from V and 2 from J; bases not matched to a gene: 6. This CDR3 spans 15 amino acids. Here the CDR3 DNA reads TGTGCCAGCAGCCAGGACAGGAGAACCTACAATGAGCAGTTCTTC. Protein product: CASSQDRRTYNEQFF.

This clone has a single count. This sequence joins TRBV6-2 or TRBV6-3 and TRBJ2-3, with 10 nucleotides matching TRBD2. The CDR3 has 13 amino acids. V shed 0 bases and J 11 bases; nucleotides not matched to a gene: 2. Germline-derived CDR1 and CDR2 are MNHEY and SVGEGT. In DNA form, the CDR3 reads TGTGCCAGCAGTTACTCAGCGGGGGGGGAGCAGTATTTT. Translating it yields CASSYSAGGEQYF.

The table lists this clone with a count of one. This chain links TRBV2 with TRBJ1-5; TRBD1 is a possible D gene (6 bases). CDR3 length: 13 residues. With 8 bases removed from V and 6 bases from J, the gap between germline ends came to 14 bases. Germline assignment: CDR1 SNHLY and CDR2 FYNNEI. As DNA, the CDR3 is TGTGCCAGCCGGACAGAAGGATTTCAGCCCCAGCATTTT. Protein: CASRTEGFQPQHF.

CDR3 sequence (DNA): TGTGCCAGCAGTTGGGGCGACAGCTCGAACACTGAAGCTTTCTTT. It yields the protein CASSWGDSSNTEAFF. The rearrangement uses TRBV6-6 and TRBJ1-1, with a possible D match to TRBD1 (5 bases). This CDR3 contains 15 residues. Deletions cut 4 bases from V and 1 base from J, with 13 bases between. Germline-derived CDR1 and CDR2 are MNHNY and SVGAGI (reference sequence).

The V gene is TRBV27, the J gene TRBJ2-5; 8 bases are a match to TRBD1. Germline CDR1 MNHEY, CDR2 SMNVEV (reference sequence). With 6 bases clipped from V and 5 bases from J, the junction kept 5 bases outside the gene matches. The CDR3 is made up of 13 amino acids. The CDR3: CASRGTGTETQYF. Here the CDR3 DNA reads TGTGCCAGCAGGGGGACAGGTACGGAGACCCAGTACTTC.

This clone was observed a single time. The CDR3 reads CASSQFSGGYNEQFF. CDR3 nucleotides: TGTGCCAGCAGCCAGTTTAGCGGGGGTTACAATGAGCAGTTCTTC. J is TRBJ2-1 and V is TRBV3-1 (or the pseudogene TRBV3-2); TRBD2 agrees at 9 bases. The V and J ends lost 3 bases and 4 bases, in that order; junction bases with no gene match: 4. CDR1 and CDR2 (germline): LGHDT, YNNKEL (reference sequence). The CDR3 covers 15 residues.

The V call is TRBV7-9, the J call TRBJ1-5; 8 bases line up with TRBD1. The CDR3 totals 14 residues. V was clipped by 5 bases and J by 4 bases; unmatched bases: 4. Germline CDR1 and CDR2: SEHNR and FQNEAQ (reference sequence). The CDR3, as DNA: TGTGCCAGCAGCCCTGGACAGGGAAATCAGCCCCAGCATTTT. Translating it yields CASSPGQGNQPQHF.

This clone was counted once. The germline gene is not matched at one end of the junction; a read error may be the cause. The gene calls are TRBV13 and TRBJ2-7, with a tentative D call TRBD1 (6 bases). Germline CDR1 and CDR2: PRHDT and FYEKMQ (reference sequence). This CDR3 region has 12 residues. The CDR3 DNA reads as TGTGCCAGCAGCCTAGGGGGTTACGAGCAGTACTTC. Protein product: CASSLGGYEQYF. Full variable domain (rest looked up from reference TRBV13 and TRBJ2-7): AAGVIQSPRHLIKEKRETATLKCYPIPRHDTVYWYQQGPGQDPQFLISFYEKMQSDKGSIPDRFSAQQFSDYHSELNMSSLELGDSALYFCASSLGGYEQYFGPGTRLTVT.

The chain carries TRBV7-4 and TRBJ2-5, with a possible D match to TRBD1 (6 bases). CDR3 size: 14 residues. Germline CDR1 reads SGHVT; CDR2 reads SQSDAQ. The V end was cut by 10 bases, the J end by 5 bases, with 20 bases between. CDR3 bases: TGTGCCACCCAGCAGGCAGGGGATGGGGAGACCCAGTACTTC. The encoded protein is CATQQAGDGETQYF.

The chain joins TRBV27 to TRBJ1-5; a possible D gene is TRBD1 (5 bases). Per germline, CDR1 MNHEY and CDR2 SMNVEV (reference sequence). Between the trimmed V and J ends, which lost 4 bases and 1 base, there was a span of 14 bases. The CDR3 has 16 amino acids. CDR3 amino acids: CASSSVGGRSNQPQHF. In DNA, the CDR3 is TGTGCCAGCAGTTCGGTCGGGGGTAGGAGCAATCAGCCCCAGCATTTT.

This clone was recorded once. This chain links TRBV5-1 with TRBJ1-2; a possible D gene is TRBD1 (5 bases). CDR1 is SGHRS, CDR2 YFSETQ, per germline. The V end lost 0 bases, the J end lost 0 bases, and 9 bases lay between the germline ends. The CDR3 contains 15 residues. The CDR3 sequence: CASSLEQGANYGYTF. The CDR3 coding sequence is TGCGCCAGCAGCTTGGAGCAGGGCGCTAACTATGGCTACACCTTC.

The CDR3 coding sequence is TGTGCCAGCAGCGTAGGTGTCGGACTCTCGGCCCATGGCTACACCTTC. Residues: CASSVGVGLSAHGYTF. The rearrangement uses TRBV9 and TRBJ1-2; the D is unclear. There are 16 residues in the CDR3. V shed 0 bases and J shed 6 bases, with 18 bases lying between them. Germline V CDR1 and CDR2: SGDLS, YYNGEE.